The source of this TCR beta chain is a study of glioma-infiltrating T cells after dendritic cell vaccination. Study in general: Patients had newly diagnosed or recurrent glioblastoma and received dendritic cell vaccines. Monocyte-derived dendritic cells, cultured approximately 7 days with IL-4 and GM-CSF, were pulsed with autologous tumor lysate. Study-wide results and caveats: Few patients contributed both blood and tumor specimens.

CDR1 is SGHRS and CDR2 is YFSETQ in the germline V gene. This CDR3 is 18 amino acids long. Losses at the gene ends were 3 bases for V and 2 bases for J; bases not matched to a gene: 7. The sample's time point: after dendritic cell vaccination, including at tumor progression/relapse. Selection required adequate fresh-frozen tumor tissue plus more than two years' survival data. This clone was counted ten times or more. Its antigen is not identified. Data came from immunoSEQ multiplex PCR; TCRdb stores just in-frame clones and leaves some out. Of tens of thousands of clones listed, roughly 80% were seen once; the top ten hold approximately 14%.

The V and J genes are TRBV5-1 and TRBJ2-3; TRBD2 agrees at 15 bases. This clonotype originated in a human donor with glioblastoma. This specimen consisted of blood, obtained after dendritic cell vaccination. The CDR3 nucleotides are TGCGCCAGCAGCTCCGGACTAGCGGGGGGGCCTCACACAGATACGCAGTATTTT. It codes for CASSSGLAGGPHTDTQYF.